The rows below give T cell receptor beta chains drawn from one sample of a study of blood T cell repertoires in COVID-19. Only in-frame clones appear in the TCRdb table, and some are missing; sequencing was by immunoSEQ multiplex PCR. The sample consists of 350,000 or so clones, around 88% of them appearing once. The sequenced sample was peripheral blood. Receptors originate from a woman in her thirties with COVID-19, enrolled during active disease. The CDR3 runs from the conserved cysteine through the conserved F or W. A D gene is named only where the DNA matches it firmly. The listing skips clone size in some rows; elsewhere it reads once, few, many or a size class.

v_call	j_call	d_call	clone_size	cdr3_nt	cdr3_aa
TRBV1	TRBJ2-1	.	.	TGCACCAGCAGCCAAAGGACAGGGAACAATGAGCAGTTCTTC	CTSSQRTGNNEQFF
TRBV6-6	TRBJ2-5	.	.	TGTGCCAGCAGCCCAGGGCAAGAGACCCAGTACTTC	CASSPGQETQYF
TRBV6-5	TRBJ1-6	.	once	TGTGCCAGCAGTTACTCTTCCAGGGGTAATTCACCCCTCCACTTT	CASSYSSRGNSPLHF
TRBV25-1	TRBJ2-7	.	once	TGTGCCAGGCTGGGGCGTGGCGTGTTCTACGAGCAGTACTTC	CARLGRGVFYEQYF
TRBV6-2/TRBV6-3	TRBJ1-1	TRBD1	few	TGTGCCAGCAACCCGACAGGGAAGTACACTGAAGCTTTCTTT	CASNPTGKYTEAFF
TRBV3-1/TRBV3-2	TRBJ2-3	.	.	TGTGCCAGCAGCCAAGTAGTCCGGGGTGGAGGGCAGTATTTT	CASSQVVRGGGQYF
TRBV30	TRBJ2-7	.	.	TGTGCCTGGGAGTGGGGGGACGGATCCTACGAGCAGTACTTC	CAWEWGDGSYEQYF
TRBV19	TRBJ1-2	.	.	TGTGCCAGTAGTCGACAGAGCCAAGTTTATGGCTACACCTTC	CASSRQSQVYGYTF
TRBV19	TRBJ2-5	TRBD2	.	TGTGCCAGTACCTCCGGGACTACGGGTGCGGAGACCCAGTACTTC	CASTSGTTGAETQYF
TRBV14	TRBJ1-4	.	.	TGTGCCAGCAGCCAAAGCCGGACAGTGGGTGAAAAACTGTTTTTT	CASSQSRTVGEKLFF
TRBV27	TRBJ1-1	TRBD1	.	TGTGCCAGCAGTTTATCAGGGGGCGGCACTGAAGCTTTCTTT	CASSLSGGGTEAFF
TRBV7-2	TRBJ1-3	.	.	TGTGCCAGCAGCCCGAGATGGGGAGGCGGAAACACCATATATTTT	CASSPRWGGGNTIYF
TRBV25-1	TRBJ2-7	TRBD1	.	TGTGCCAGCAGTGATCTGACTCGGACAGGGGCTCGCGAGCAGTACTTC	CASSDLTRTGAREQYF
TRBV7-2	TRBJ2-5	TRBD2	.	TGTGCCAGCAGCTTACTCGGGGGGGGGCTTCAAGAGACCCAGTACTTC	CASSLLGGGLQETQYF
TRBV11-3	TRBJ2-2	TRBD1	.	TGTGCCAGCAACCCCGGGACAGGGGGCACCGGGGAGCTGTTTTTT	CASNPGTGGTGELFF
TRBV9	TRBJ2-1	TRBD2	.	TGTGCCAGCAGCCTATCAACTAGCGGGGCAATCAATGAGCAGTTCTTC	CASSLSTSGAINEQFF
TRBV13	TRBJ1-5	.	.	TGTGCCAGCAGCTTAGGCCGGGGGAGCAATCAGCCCCAGCATTTT	CASSLGRGSNQPQHF
TRBV20-1	TRBJ1-1	.	once	TGCAGTGCTTATGGACTTTCTGAAGCTTTCTTT	CSAYGLSEAFF
TRBV6-2/TRBV6-3	TRBJ2-5	.	.	TGTGCCAGCAGCCCTACGGGTCGGTGGGTGGAGACCCAGTACTTC	CASSPTGRWVETQYF
TRBV7-8	TRBJ1-2	.	.	TGTGCCAGCAGCCCCCGGGCGGGGGCGCGCTATGGCTACACCTTC	CASSPRAGARYGYTF
TRBV7-6	TRBJ2-7	TRBD1	.	TGTGCCAGCAGCTTCCGGGACAGCTCCTACGAGCAGTACTTC	CASSFRDSSYEQYF
TRBV9	TRBJ2-2	.	.	TGTGCCAGCAGCGCCACGAACACCGGGGAGCTGTTTTTT	CASSATNTGELFF
TRBV28	TRBJ1-6	TRBD1	.	TGTGCCAGCAGTGCGTCCCAGGGGGGTTCACCCCTCCACTTT	CASSASQGGSPLHF
TRBV6-5	TRBJ1-5	TRBD1	.	TGTGCCAGCAAGGACAGGGGTAATCAGCCCCAGCATTTT	CASKDRGNQPQHF
TRBV7-9	TRBJ2-7	TRBD1	.	TGTGCCAGCAGCCCCAGGACAGGGTCCTACGAGCAGTACTTC	CASSPRTGSYEQYF
TRBV2	TRBJ1-5	.	many	TGTGCCAGCAGCGGGGAAAGCAATCAGCCCCAGCATTTT	CASSGESNQPQHF
TRBV24-1	TRBJ2-2	.	.	TGTGCCACCAGTGATTTAAACAGGGCCCGCTCCGGGGAGCTGTTTTTT	CATSDLNRARSGELFF
TRBV19	TRBJ2-2	.	.	TGTGCCAGCCAGCGGAGGACCGGGGAGCTGTTTTTT	CASQRRTGELFF
TRBV4-1	TRBJ1-5	.	.	TGCGCCAGCAGCCAAGGAGGAGGTCCTTATAGCAATCAGCCCCAGCATTTT	CASSQGGGPYSNQPQHF
TRBV10-2	TRBJ2-5	.	.	TGCGCCAGCAGTGAGTCCACACGGAGGGAGACCCAGTACTTC	CASSESTRRETQYF
TRBV4-1	TRBJ2-5	.	once	TGCGCCAGCAGCCAACAGCCGGGACTTCGGCAGACCCAGTACTTC	CASSQQPGLRQTQYF
TRBV5-4	TRBJ2-4	TRBD2	few	TGTGCCAGCAGCTTGAGTAGCGGGGGGGCCCTAAACATTCAGTACTTC	CASSLSSGGALNIQYF
TRBV29-1	TRBJ1-5	TRBD1	.	TGCAGCGTTAGTCAGGGGGCGGATCAGCCCCAGCATTTT	CSVSQGADQPQHF
TRBV24-1	TRBJ2-5	.	.	TGTGCCACCGCCGCGGGGTTGGGTATTAGAGAGACCCAGTACTTC	CATAAGLGIRETQYF
TRBV6-5	TRBJ1-6	.	.	TGTGCCAGCAGTACGGACAGAAACGGTTCACCCCTCCACTTT	CASSTDRNGSPLHF
TRBV7-9	TRBJ1-2	TRBD1	.	TGTGCCAGCAGCTTTCCGGGACAGGACCCTAACTATGGCTACACCTTC	CASSFPGQDPNYGYTF
TRBV19	TRBJ1-5	TRBD1	.	TGTGCCAGTAGTAGGCGAGGACAGGGAGGAATTCAGCCCCAGCATTTT	CASSRRGQGGIQPQHF
TRBV9	TRBJ1-6	TRBD1	.	TGTGCCAGTTCTGGACAGGATAATTCACCCCTCCACTTT	CASSGQDNSPLHF
TRBV19	TRBJ1-2	.	.	TGTGCCAGTATGGAGGTGGGCAGGTACTATGGCTACACCTTC	CASMEVGRYYGYTF
TRBV7-2	TRBJ1-6	.	.	TGTGCCAGCAGCTTAGGTCTGCGAGGGATTGGGTCACCCCTCCACTTT	CASSLGLRGIGSPLHF
TRBV4-2	TRBJ2-7	TRBD2	.	TGTGCCAGCAGCCAAGAGAGCGGGGGGCCACCCTACGAGCAGTACTTC	CASSQESGGPPYEQYF
TRBV6-5	TRBJ1-5	.	once	TGTGCCAGCAGGAAGGGGGTTTGGAATCAGCCCCAGCATTTT	CASRKGVWNQPQHF
TRBV29-1	TRBJ2-7	.	.	TGCAGCGTTGCGTTTGGCAAAGCCTACGAGCAGTACTTC	CSVAFGKAYEQYF
TRBV11-3	TRBJ2-7	TRBD1	.	TGTGCCAGCAGCGACAGGGCTGCGGAGCAGTACTTC	CASSDRAAEQYF
TRBV27	TRBJ1-5	.	.	TGTGCCAGCAGTTTACAGGGCAATCAGCCCCAGCATTTT	CASSLQGNQPQHF
TRBV13	TRBJ1-1	.	.	TGTGCCAGCAGCCTCGGACAGCACCCTCGTGAAGCTTTCTTT	CASSLGQHPREAFF
TRBV6-6	TRBJ2-3	TRBD1	.	TGTGCCAGCAGGGGGGCTCACAGGGGTGGAGATACGCAGTATTTT	CASRGAHRGGDTQYF
TRBV6-2/TRBV6-3	TRBJ1-6	.	.	TGTGCCAGCAGTTCCTTACCGGAGAGCATCTATAATTCACCCCTCCACTTT	CASSSLPESIYNSPLHF
TRBV7-9	TRBJ2-5	.	.	TGTGCCAGCAGCTTCGGGGTAGAGACCCAGTACTTC	CASSFGVETQYF
TRBV3-1/TRBV3-2	TRBJ1-2	TRBD1	once	TGTGCCAGCAGCCAAGCGGTGACAGGGGGCACGAGCTACACCTTC	CASSQAVTGGTSYTF
TRBV24-1	TRBJ2-2	TRBD2	once	TGTGCCACCAGTGAGCCCACTATAGCGGGGTTCAACACCGGGGAGCTGTTTTTT	CATSEPTIAGFNTGELFF
TRBV4-1	TRBJ2-5	TRBD2	.	TGCGCCAGCAGCCAAGAACCGGGGGGGCGGGAGACCCAGTACTTC	CASSQEPGGRETQYF
TRBV9	TRBJ2-1	TRBD2	.	TGTGCCAGCAGCGTAGCATCTAGCGGGGGAACAAGTGAGCAGTTCTTC	CASSVASSGGTSEQFF
TRBV15	TRBJ1-6	.	.	TGTGCCACCAGCAGAGATCTGGCCCTCAATTCACCCCTCCACTTT	CATSRDLALNSPLHF